This paragraph reports one T cell receptor beta chain. Its antigen is not identified. These data come from a study of T cell responses to AZD1222 COVID-19 vaccine. The study, taken as a whole, reports: Only a handful of AZD1222 recipients, several in all, had baseline seropositivity. A reported finding is that nearly half of spike-specific TCRs target unmutated variant regions. The sample set comprised mostly white British donors with more females, and clonal diversity was possibly underestimated.

The CDR3 is made up of 15 amino acids. The V gene lost 1 base and the J gene lost 0 bases, with 8 bases spanning the gap. The germline V gene encodes CDR1 MGHDK and CDR2 SYGVNS. The protocol was immunoSEQ multiplex PCR, while the TCRdb copy is restricted to in-frame clones and leaves out a portion. This table has approximately 150,000 clones, roughly 88% appearing once. The chain has TRBV25-1 and TRBJ2-3; D ambiguous. The sequenced sample was peripheral blood, obtained 28 days after the second AZD1222 dose. This TCR derives from an adult who received the AZD1222 COVID-19 vaccine. In DNA form, the CDR3 reads TGTGCCAGCAGTGAATTAGGAGCGAGCACAGATACGCAGTATTTT. Translation: CASSELGASTDTQYF.